Listed below are T cell receptor beta chains from one sample, sequenced in a study of CD8 T cells in ankylosing spondylitis. From the 5' RACE reads, TCRdb called clonotypes with MiXCR, one entry per CDR3 protein. The sample lists approximately 200,000 distinct CDR3 sequences; roughly 13% were seen once. The source material was blood, either unsorted or a sorted T cell fraction (not recorded which). Receptors were obtained from a male donor with ankylosing spondylitis or in good health (not recorded which). The CDR3 runs from the conserved cysteine through the conserved F or W. Each record gives: CDR3 length, J gene, D gene, clone size, V gene, CDR3 DNA, CDR3 protein. A D gene is named only where the DNA matches it firmly. Some rows have no size entry. The others give once, few or many, or a class for an expanded clone.

length: 15
J: TRBJ2-2
D: NA
size: NA
V: TRBV7-9
DNA: TGTGCCAGCAGCTTAGGAGGGCCGAACACCGGGGAGCTGTTTTTT
CDR3: CASSLGGPNTGELFF

length: 14
J: TRBJ2-5
D: TRBD2
size: NA
V: TRBV20-1
DNA: TGCAGTGCCCTAGCGGAGGGGAGGATGGAGACCCAGTACTTC
CDR3: CSALAEGRMETQYF

length: 16
J: TRBJ2-1
D: NA
size: NA
V: TRBV30
DNA: TGTGCCTGGAACCCTCCGGGACAAGCGAATTACAATGAGCAGTTCTTC
CDR3: CAWNPPGQANYNEQFF

length: 15
J: TRBJ1-1
D: NA
size: NA
V: TRBV12-3/TRBV12-4
DNA: TGTGCCAGCAGTTTAGCGAAGAATATGAACACTGAAGCTTTCTTT
CDR3: CASSLAKNMNTEAFF

length: 15
J: TRBJ2-5
D: TRBD2
size: few
V: TRBV19
DNA: TGTGCCAGTAGTAGGGCGGGAGGACTCCAAGAGACCCAGTACTTC
CDR3: CASSRAGGLQETQYF

length: 15
J: TRBJ1-2
D: TRBD1
size: few
V: TRBV4-1
DNA: TGCGCCAGCAGCCCCCGGGACAGCGGGCCTGGTGGCTACACCTTC
CDR3: CASSPRDSGPGGYTF

length: 16
J: TRBJ2-3
D: TRBD2
size: NA
V: TRBV9
DNA: TGTGCCAGCAGCCCCTACGGGGGGGCGGTGGGAGATACGCAGTATTTT
CDR3: CASSPYGGAVGDTQYF

length: 20
J: TRBJ2-3
D: TRBD2
size: NA
V: TRBV12-3/TRBV12-4
DNA: TGTGCCAGCAGGTGGGGCCTAGGACTAGCGTCGGTGCGGGAGACAGATACGCAGTATTTT
CDR3: CASRWGLGLASVRETDTQYF

length: 13
J: TRBJ2-7
D: NA
size: few
V: TRBV6-6
DNA: TGTGCCAGCACTCCATGGGGAGAGGACGAGCAGTACTTC
CDR3: CASTPWGEDEQYF

length: 18
J: TRBJ2-1
D: TRBD1
size: NA
V: TRBV5-1
DNA: TGCGCCAGCAGCTTGGTGGGGGAGCGACAGGGCCCCAGCAATGAGCAGTTCTTC
CDR3: CASSLVGERQGPSNEQFF

length: 13
J: TRBJ1-1
D: NA
size: few
V: TRBV30
DNA: TGTGCCTGTGACCTGCAGGGGAACACTGAAGCTTTCTTT
CDR3: CACDLQGNTEAFF

length: 13
J: TRBJ2-2
D: NA
size: few
V: TRBV7-8
DNA: TGTGCCAGCAGGTCGGCCTACACCGGGGAGCTGTTTTTT
CDR3: CASRSAYTGELFF

length: 12
J: TRBJ2-2
D: NA
size: few
V: TRBV12-3/TRBV12-4
DNA: TGTGCCAGCAGTTTTAGGGCGGGGGAGCTGTTTTTT
CDR3: CASSFRAGELFF

length: 17
J: TRBJ2-5
D: TRBD1
size: many
V: TRBV4-1
DNA: TGCGCCAGCAGCCAAGATACCGGGACAGTGTCCCAAGAGACCCAGTACTTC
CDR3: CASSQDTGTVSQETQYF

length: 12
J: TRBJ1-1
D: NA
size: NA
V: TRBV2
DNA: TGTGCCAGGGGCGTGGGGAGGGTTGAAGCTTTCTTT
CDR3: CARGVGRVEAFF

length: 13
J: TRBJ2-1
D: NA
size: NA
V: TRBV14
DNA: TGTGCCAGCAGACATGAGGCCTACAATGAGCAGTTCTTC
CDR3: CASRHEAYNEQFF

length: 15
J: TRBJ2-7
D: NA
size: NA
V: TRBV7-9
DNA: TGTGCCAGCAGCGGACGGGACTTAACCCCCCTCGAGCAGTACTTC
CDR3: CASSGRDLTPLEQYF

length: 14
J: TRBJ1-1
D: NA
size: few
V: TRBV5-6
DNA: TGTGCCAGCAGCTGGGACTCCGAGAACACTGAAGCTTTCTTT
CDR3: CASSWDSENTEAFF

length: 14
J: TRBJ2-1
D: NA
size: few
V: TRBV7-9
DNA: TGTGCCAGCAGCTTATGGACAGGGAGGGATGAGCAGTTCTTC
CDR3: CASSLWTGRDEQFF

length: 12
J: TRBJ1-2
D: NA
size: few
V: TRBV29-1
DNA: TGCAGCGTTGAAAGCACCCTCTATGGCTACACCTTC
CDR3: CSVESTLYGYTF

length: 15
J: TRBJ1-1
D: NA
size: few
V: TRBV29-1
DNA: TGCAGCGTTGAAGACTTTCCGGGTGGAAACACTGAAGCTTTCTTT
CDR3: CSVEDFPGGNTEAFF

length: 13
J: TRBJ2-1
D: TRBD2
size: many
V: TRBV12-3/TRBV12-4
DNA: TGTGCCAGCAGTCCCGGGAGGGCTGATGAGCAGTTCTTC
CDR3: CASSPGRADEQFF

length: 17
J: TRBJ2-6
D: NA
size: few
V: TRBV6-2/TRBV6-3
DNA: TGTGCCAGCAGTTATGAGGTAGCAATCTCTGGGGCCAACGTCCTGACTTTC
CDR3: CASSYEVAISGANVLTF

length: 15
J: TRBJ2-3
D: NA
size: NA
V: TRBV9
DNA: TGTGCCAGCAGCCAAGCGGGCCTCGAGGCAGATACGCAGTATTTT
CDR3: CASSQAGLEADTQYF

length: 16
J: TRBJ2-6
D: NA
size: NA
V: TRBV3-1
DNA: TGTGCCAGCAGCCAAGAGGTCCATTCTGGGGCCAACGTCCTGACTTTC
CDR3: CASSQEVHSGANVLTF

length: 12
J: TRBJ2-7
D: NA
size: few
V: TRBV27
DNA: TGTGCCAGCAGTTTAGGAACAAACGAGCAGTACTTC
CDR3: CASSLGTNEQYF

length: 14
J: TRBJ1-2
D: NA
size: NA
V: TRBV5-1
DNA: TGCGCCAGCAGCTATCCGGGGGAGGCCTATGGCTACACCTTC
CDR3: CASSYPGEAYGYTF

length: 17
J: TRBJ2-3
D: TRBD2
size: few
V: TRBV7-8
DNA: TGTGCCAGCAGCTCGATAGCGGGGGCACGGACCACAGATACGCAGTATTTT
CDR3: CASSSIAGARTTDTQYF

length: 15
J: TRBJ2-5
D: NA
size: NA
V: TRBV4-1
DNA: TGCGCCAGCAGCCAATTCAGGGCTCCCCAAGAGACCCAGTACTTC
CDR3: CASSQFRAPQETQYF

length: 14
J: TRBJ2-1
D: NA
size: few
V: TRBV27
DNA: TGTGCCAGCAGTTTTGGTAGCCAGTACAATGAGCAGTTCTTC
CDR3: CASSFGSQYNEQFF

length: 15
J: TRBJ2-5
D: TRBD1
size: NA
V: TRBV7-2
DNA: TGTGCCAGCAGTCCTTCGACAGGGGGGCAAGAGACCCAGTACTTC
CDR3: CASSPSTGGQETQYF

length: 16
J: TRBJ2-1
D: NA
size: NA
V: TRBV2
DNA: TGTGCCAGCAGTGAAGAGGATACTCTCTCCTACAATGAGCAGTTCTTC
CDR3: CASSEEDTLSYNEQFF

length: 14
J: TRBJ2-7
D: NA
size: many
V: TRBV5-1
DNA: TGCGCCAGCAGCTTCTCCGGGGTCCTCGGCGAGCAGTACTTC
CDR3: CASSFSGVLGEQYF

length: 16
J: TRBJ2-1
D: TRBD2
size: NA
V: TRBV7-9
DNA: TGTGCCAGCGCCCCTGACGGGACTAGCGGGAACAATGAGCAGTTCTTC
CDR3: CASAPDGTSGNNEQFF

length: 15
J: TRBJ2-1
D: TRBD2
size: few
V: TRBV29-1
DNA: TGCAGCGTCTATCTAGCGGGAGGGACCTACAATGAGCAGTTCTTC
CDR3: CSVYLAGGTYNEQFF

length: 16
J: TRBJ2-3
D: TRBD2
size: NA
V: TRBV3-1
DNA: TGTGCCAGCAGCCGAGAAGGGACTACCAGCACAGATACGCAGTATTTT
CDR3: CASSREGTTSTDTQYF

length: 14
J: TRBJ2-5
D: NA
size: few
V: TRBV15
DNA: TGTGCCACCACAGTCCGGGACGGCCAAGAGACCCAGTACTTC
CDR3: CATTVRDGQETQYF

length: 16
J: TRBJ2-1
D: TRBD2
size: few
V: TRBV6-4
DNA: TGTGCCAGCAGTGGGACTAGCCAATTAGGGTTCGGTGAGCAGTTCTTC
CDR3: CASSGTSQLGFGEQFF

length: 18
J: TRBJ2-7
D: NA
size: once
V: TRBV11-2
DNA: TGTGCCAGCAGCTTTGGGCGGGCTACCCTCCTACTCAACTACGAGCAGTACTTC
CDR3: CASSFGRATLLLNYEQYF

length: 14
J: TRBJ2-7
D: NA
size: NA
V: TRBV27
DNA: TGTGCCAGCAGTGGGGATCAGAACTCCTACGAGCAGTACTTC
CDR3: CASSGDQNSYEQYF

length: 11
J: TRBJ1-1
D: NA
size: few
V: TRBV5-6
DNA: TGTGCCAGCAGCTTGAGAGAAGAAGCTTTCTTT
CDR3: CASSLREEAFF

length: 15
J: TRBJ2-1
D: NA
size: NA
V: TRBV4-1
DNA: TGCGCCAGCAGCCAAGAGGTGGGAGCATGGGGAGAGCAGTTCTTC
CDR3: CASSQEVGAWGEQFF